This is a list of T cell receptor beta chains from one sample in a study of tumor-infiltrating lymphocytes in oesophageal squamous cell carcinoma. Using its own MiXCR run on the PCR reads, TCRdb lists one record per CDR3 protein. The sample lists fewer than 25,000 distinct CDR3 sequences, roughly 40% occurring once. Sequences were obtained from esophageal tumor tissue. These receptors originate from a male donor with esophageal squamous cell carcinoma. Both conserved end residues are part of each CDR3. A D gene is named only where the DNA matches it firmly. Some rows mark clone size as missing; the rest say once, few, many or name a class of expanded clone.

d_call	j_call	clone_size	v_call	cdr3_nt	cdr3_aa
TRBD1	TRBJ1-1	.	TRBV13	TGTGCCAGCAGCTTTGGACAGGGGGCTTTCTTT	CASSFGQGAFF
.	TRBJ2-3	.	TRBV7-2	TGTGCCAGCAGCTTTTATGTGGACGATTCACCCCTCCACTTC	CASSFYVDDSPLHF
TRBD1	TRBJ2-5	many	TRBV2	TGTGCCAGTGGGACAGGATCCCAGTACTTC	CASGTGSQYF
TRBD2	TRBJ2-1	.	TRBV7-9	TGTGCCAGCAGCGCCGACCTAGCGGACCCCTACAATGAGCAGTTCTTC	CASSADLADPYNEQFF
.	TRBJ2-4	few	TRBV27	TGTGCCAGCAGTTTACAGGGATCTGGGAACATTCAGTACTTC	CASSLQGSGNIQYF
TRBD1	TRBJ1-2	many	TRBV6-1	TGTGCCACGACCGCAGGGGGCTCCCAGGGGGGCTACACCTTC	CATTAGGSQGGYTF
.	TRBJ1-1	few	TRBV12-3/TRBV12-4	TGTGCCAGCATCCTTTTCGAACAGGGTAGCGGGGACACTGAAGCTTTCTTT	CASILFEQGSGDTEAFF
TRBD2	TRBJ2-5	many	TRBV3-1	TGTGCCAGCAGCCAAGATCTAGCGGGAGGGGAACAGTACTTC	CASSQDLAGGEQYF
.	TRBJ2-7	.	TRBV2	TGTGCCAGCAGCCCCCCTCCCCCCCTCTCCTCCTACGAGCAGTACTTC	CASSPPPPLSSYEQYF
TRBD2	TRBJ2-7	many	TRBV5-1	TGCGCCAGCAGCCCTAGCGGAAACTACGAGCAGTACTTC	CASSPSGNYEQYF
.	TRBJ2-7	few	TRBV7-6	TGTGCCAGCAGCTTAGCTATAGGGAGACGACAGTACTTC	CASSLAIGRRQYF
.	TRBJ2-5	.	TRBV7-2	TGTGCCAGCAGGTTACAAGAGACCCAGTACTTC	CASRLQETQYF
.	TRBJ1-3	many	TRBV7-8	TGTGCCAGCAGCTTCGAGTGGGGGACTGGTGGAAACACCATATATTTT	CASSFEWGTGGNTIYF
.	TRBJ2-5	many	TRBV10-1	TGCGCCAGCAGTGAGTTGTCCCAGTACTTC	CASSELSQYF
.	TRBJ2-3	medium-sized	TRBV7-9	TGTGCCAGCAGCTTAGGGCGGGGGCGGAGCACAGATACGCAGTATTTT	CASSLGRGRSTDTQYF
TRBD1	TRBJ2-4	.	TRBV6-1	TGTGCCAGCAGTGGCATCGACAGGGGAAAAAACATTCAGTACTTC	CASSGIDRGKNIQYF
.	TRBJ2-1	.	TRBV2	TGTGCGACCAATGAGCAGTTCTTC	CATNEQFF
TRBD2	TRBJ2-2	.	TRBV7-2	TGTGCCAGCAGCCGACTTACTAGCGCCGGGGAGCTGTTTTTT	CASSRLTSAGELFF
.	TRBJ2-7	many	TRBV10-2	TGCGCCAGCAGTGAGCCCGGACAGATGTACGAGCAGTACTTC	CASSEPGQMYEQYF
.	TRBJ2-7	many	TRBV5-4	TGTGCCAGCAGCCCGAAGAGTTTCTCCTACGAGCAGTACTTC	CASSPKSFSYEQYF
.	TRBJ2-1	.	TRBV7-3	TGTGCCAGCAGCTTAAACCCCGGACCATACAATGAGCAGTTCTTC	CASSLNPGPYNEQFF
.	TRBJ1-4	.	TRBV7-2	TGTGCCAGCAGCTTGTCGGGGGTTGTTGAAAAACTGTTTTTT	CASSLSGVVEKLFF
TRBD1	TRBJ2-2	.	TRBV2	TGTGTCAGCACCAGGGACAGGCCTGCGAACACCGGGGAGCTGTTTTTT	CVSTRDRPANTGELFF
.	TRBJ2-3	many	TRBV18	TGTGCCAGCTCACCCCGGGCGGATACGCAGTATTTT	CASSPRADTQYF
TRBD2	TRBJ2-1	.	TRBV5-3	TGTGCCAGAATCAGTGATGGGACTAGCGGGGAAAGGGCCCACAATGAGCAGTTCTTC	CARISDGTSGERAHNEQFF
.	TRBJ2-1	medium-sized	TRBV6-1	TGTGCCAGCAGTTATGGCCCAGGGTCCTACAATGAGCAGTTCTTC	CASSYGPGSYNEQFF
.	TRBJ1-1	many	TRBV11-1	TGTGCCAGCAGCTTAAGGGCGGCAGGGGTGTTCACTGAAGCTTTCTTT	CASSLRAAGVFTEAFF
.	TRBJ2-5	.	TRBV12-3/TRBV12-4	TGTGCCAGCAGTTTAGTGGGGTTGGGTCGAGAGACCCAGTACTTC	CASSLVGLGRETQYF
.	TRBJ2-1	few	TRBV7-9	TGTGCCAGCAGCTTATACTCTGACAATGAGCAGTTCTTC	CASSLYSDNEQFF
.	TRBJ2-1	.	TRBV20-1	TGCAGTGCTAGAGATCGAACCGGAGACGGATTCAATGAGCAGTTCTTC	CSARDRTGDGFNEQFF
TRBD1	TRBJ2-7	once	TRBV7-2	TGTGCCAGCAGCTTAGCTACAGGGGGCTACGAGCAGTACTTC	CASSLATGGYEQYF
.	TRBJ1-1	.	TRBV12-5	TGTGCTAGTGGTTTGGGGACGGGGGGCCAGAACACTGAAGCTTTCTTT	CASGLGTGGQNTEAFF
.	TRBJ2-7	few	TRBV15	TGTGCCACCAGCCCGATGGGGGACAAACAGTACTTC	CATSPMGDKQYF
TRBD1	TRBJ1-5	.	TRBV7-2	TGTGCCAGCAGCCCAGGGGGCTGGGAGCCCCAGCATTTT	CASSPGGWEPQHF
.	TRBJ2-3	few	TRBV5-1	TGCGCCAGCAGCTTGGAGGCAGATACGCAGTATTTT	CASSLEADTQYF
.	TRBJ2-1	.	TRBV7-2	TGTGCCAGCAGCTTACTCCGGAATGAGCAGTTCTTC	CASSLLRNEQFF
.	TRBJ2-1	.	TRBV2	TGTGCCAGCCAGATTAATGAGCAGTTCTTC	CASQINEQFF
TRBD1	TRBJ2-5	few	TRBV19	TGTGCCAGTAGTATGACAGGGGGGGAGACCCAGTACTTC	CASSMTGGETQYF
TRBD1	TRBJ2-7	.	TRBV11-1	TGTGCCAGCAGCTTAACCCAGGGGGAAAATGAGCAGTACTTC	CASSLTQGENEQYF
TRBD2	TRBJ2-1	.	TRBV6-1	TGTGCCAGCAGTGTGACTAGCGGGGTATCCAATGAGCAGTTCTTC	CASSVTSGVSNEQFF
.	TRBJ1-2	many	TRBV10-3	TGTGCCATCAGTGAGTCCGGAGGGGACTATGGCTACACCTTC	CAISESGGDYGYTF
TRBD1	TRBJ1-1	many	TRBV12-3/TRBV12-4	TGTGCCAGCAGTTGGACAGGATCAGGTGAAGCTTTCTTT	CASSWTGSGEAFF
TRBD2	TRBJ2-3	many	TRBV5-6	TGTGCCAGCAGCTTTAGCGGGAGGGTAACAGATACGCAGTATTTT	CASSFSGRVTDTQYF
.	TRBJ2-7	many	TRBV20-1	TGCAGTGCCGAAACCGGGACGGAAGGGTACGAGCAGTACTTC	CSAETGTEGYEQYF
TRBD2	TRBJ2-5	.	TRBV7-3	TGTGCCAGCGGCTTAATGGCTAGCGGGAGAGAGACCCAGTACTTC	CASGLMASGRETQYF
.	TRBJ1-2	many	TRBV4-2	TGTGCCAGCAGCCAAGATCTCACGGGCAGGAGGTCGGAGGGCTACACCTTC	CASSQDLTGRRSEGYTF
.	TRBJ2-7	many	TRBV6-1	TGTGCCAGCAGTATCCGATGGGAGCAGTACTTC	CASSIRWEQYF
TRBD1	TRBJ2-1	.	TRBV7-9	TGTGCCAGCAGTTGGGACAGCCTTGAGCGGCTGCTGTACAATGAGCAGTTCTTC	CASSWDSLERLLYNEQFF
.	TRBJ1-1	many	TRBV4-1	TGCGCCAGCAGCCAAGAATCACTCAACACTGAAGCTTTCTTT	CASSQESLNTEAFF
.	TRBJ2-5	many	TRBV5-6	TGTGCCAGCAGCTCACCACCACATCAAGAGACCCAGTACTTC	CASSSPPHQETQYF
.	TRBJ2-1	.	TRBV5-1	TGCGCCAGCAGCCCCGGGACTGAGTACAATGAGCAGTTCTTC	CASSPGTEYNEQFF
TRBD2	TRBJ2-1	.	TRBV7-2	TGTGCCAGCAGCTTATTATTGATTGCGGGAGTAGCTAATGAGCAGTTCTTC	CASSLLLIAGVANEQFF
TRBD2	TRBJ2-1	once	TRBV11-3	TGTGCCAGCAGCTCCGGACTAGCGGGAGGAAATGAGCAGTTCTTC	CASSSGLAGGNEQFF